This TCR beta chain derives from a study of T cells in Graves' hyperthyroidism and ophthalmopathy. This clonotype was counted many times. CDR3 length: 13 residues. The germline V gene encodes CDR1 SGHTA and CDR2 FQGNSA. J lost 7 bases, V lost 3 bases, and 5 bases had no gene match. The CDR3 regions of TCR beta were amplified from RNA transcripts. The HTBI primer set was used in a first-round RT-PCR of the TCR CDR3. Via MiXCR, TCRdb re-called the multiplex PCR reads, giving one row per CDR3 protein. The sample records about 640,000 distinct CDR3 sequences, about a fifth being singletons. The rearrangement uses TRBV7-2 and TRBJ2-7; 8 bases line up with TRBD2. Sequencing used blood. This clonotype originated in a man aged 30 to 45 with Graves' ophthalmopathy. The CDR3 is CASSFGGAGEQYF. DNA of the CDR3: TGTGCCAGCAGCTTCGGGGGGGCGGGAGAGCAGTACTTC.